Following are 5 T cell receptor beta chains from one sample sequenced in a study of T-cell reconstitution after alpha-beta-depleted transplantation in children. Unique molecular identifiers were incorporated into the prepared TCRbeta library. MiXCR, run by TCRdb on the PCR reads, gives a single entry per CDR3 protein. The sample has approximately 110,000 distinct CDR3 sequences, 10% seen once. Sequences were derived from PBMCs, sampled before TCRalphabeta/CD19-depleted stem cell transplant. The source of these receptors is a boy aged 2 to 10 with acute lymphoblastic leukemia, due to receive a stem cell transplant.

This clonotype appeared a few times. The rearrangement joins TRBV5-1 to TRBJ2-7; D is ambiguous. This CDR3 spans 13 amino acids. V was cut by 7 bases and J by 2 bases, with 13 bases left in between. Germline V CDR1 and CDR2: SGHRS, YFSETQ. CDR3 in amino acids: CASSRADTYEQYF. In DNA form, the CDR3 reads TGCGCCAGCTCCCGGGCTGATACCTACGAGCAGTACTTC.

V gene TRBV5-1 combines with J gene TRBJ1-2, with a tentative D call TRBD1 (6 bases). The germline V gene encodes CDR1 SGHRS and CDR2 YFSETQ. V gave up 1 base and J gave up 3 bases, with 10 bases separating them. The CDR3 is 14 residues long. The CDR3: CASSLLGADYGYTF. The CDR3 nucleotides are TGCGCCAGCAGCTTGCTGGGGGCAGACTATGGCTACACCTTC.

Ten or more counts support this clonotype. The chain uses TRBV20-1 and TRBJ2-3, with TRBD1 matching 7 bases. The V and J ends lost 4 bases and 3 bases, in that order; junction bases with no gene match: 7. Germline loops: CDR1 DFQATT, CDR2 SNEGSKA (reference sequence). The CDR3 contains 14 residues. The CDR3 loop is CSATGTAKTDTQYF. CDR3 sequence (DNA): TGCAGTGCTACCGGGACAGCGAAAACAGATACGCAGTATTTT.

This clonotype was found a few times. This chain uses TRBV12-3 or TRBV12-4 with TRBJ1-6; no clear D. The CDR3 sequence is 14 residues long. Between the trimmed V and J ends, which lost 2 bases and 10 bases, there was a span of 12 bases. CDR3 coding DNA: TGTGCCAGCAGTTTAAGGCTCGGAGGGTCACCCCTCCACTTT. Translating it yields CASSLRLGGSPLHF.

Many counts were recorded for this clonotype. The chain employs TRBV13 and TRBJ2-1; TRBD2 matches at 15 bases. The CDR3 covers 18 residues. V dropped 5 bases and J dropped 3; count of bases not matched to a gene: 8. Germline V gene sequence: CDR1 PRHDT, CDR2 FYEKMQ (reference sequence). The DNA for the CDR3 is TGTGCCAGCAGCCCGAGGACTAGCGGGAGGGCTATCTACAATGAGCAGTTCTTC. The encoded protein is CASSPRTSGRAIYNEQFF.